Listed below are T cell receptor beta chains from one sample, sequenced in a study of cytomegalovirus exposure and HLA in healthy donors. Sequenced by immunoSEQ multiplex PCR; TCRdb stores in-frame clones only, minus some. The table includes more than 85,000 clones, roughly 84% detected once. Sequencing was carried out using PBMCs. The source of these receptors is a woman between 18 and 30 years old in good health and CMV-seronegative. The CDR3 runs from the conserved cysteine through the conserved F or W. Each record gives: D gene, clone size, J gene, V gene, CDR3 DNA, CDR3 protein. The D gene is left open where the match is weak. The size entry is marked missing in some rows and otherwise reads once, few, many or a size class.

d_gene: TRBD1
abundance: NA
j_gene: TRBJ1-3
v_gene: TRBV30
CDR3nt: TGTGCCTGGAGGGATACGACAGGGGGGGGCCCAGGACCTGGAAACACCATATATTTT
CDR3aa: CAWRDTTGGGPGPGNTIYF

d_gene: TRBD1
abundance: NA
j_gene: TRBJ1-3
v_gene: TRBV6-1
CDR3nt: TGTGCCAGCAGTAGCTACAGGGGAACTGGAAACACCATATATTTT
CDR3aa: CASSSYRGTGNTIYF

d_gene: NA
abundance: few
j_gene: TRBJ1-3
v_gene: TRBV19
CDR3nt: TGTGCCAGCCAAGAGGTCTCGGGAAACACCATATATTTT
CDR3aa: CASQEVSGNTIYF

d_gene: NA
abundance: NA
j_gene: TRBJ2-1
v_gene: TRBV30
CDR3nt: TGTGCCTGGAGGGCCATACCGGGACTGGGTATGGGGGAGCAGTTCTTC
CDR3aa: CAWRAIPGLGMGEQFF

d_gene: TRBD2
abundance: NA
j_gene: TRBJ2-3
v_gene: TRBV5-6
CDR3nt: TGTGCCAGCAGTCGTCCGGGACTAGCGGGAACAGATACGCAGTATTTT
CDR3aa: CASSRPGLAGTDTQYF

d_gene: TRBD1
abundance: NA
j_gene: TRBJ1-2
v_gene: TRBV18
CDR3nt: TGTGCCAGCTCACCCTGGGACAGGCTCGGTGGCTACACCTTC
CDR3aa: CASSPWDRLGGYTF

d_gene: TRBD1
abundance: NA
j_gene: TRBJ2-1
v_gene: TRBV7-9
CDR3nt: TGTTCCAGCAGCTTAGTGGGGGACAGGGCCCCCTACAATGAGCAGTTCTTC
CDR3aa: CSSSLVGDRAPYNEQFF

d_gene: NA
abundance: NA
j_gene: TRBJ2-6
v_gene: TRBV19
CDR3nt: TGTGCCAGTAGTAGCCGGACAGACACTGGGGCCAACGTCCTGACTTTC
CDR3aa: CASSSRTDTGANVLTF

d_gene: TRBD1
abundance: few
j_gene: TRBJ1-1
v_gene: TRBV11-2
CDR3nt: TGTGCCAGCAGCCCATGGACAGGAATGAACACTGAAGCTTTCTTT
CDR3aa: CASSPWTGMNTEAFF

d_gene: TRBD2
abundance: once
j_gene: TRBJ2-7
v_gene: TRBV18
CDR3nt: TGTGCCAGCTCACCAGCCCCAGGACTAGCGGGGGGCGAGCAGTACTTC
CDR3aa: CASSPAPGLAGGEQYF